The 27 T cell receptor beta chains below all came from one sample that was sequenced in a study of identical twins. Via MiXCR, TCRdb re-called the 5' RACE reads, giving one row per CDR3 protein. Of about 340,000 distinct CDR3 sequences in the sample, 10% to 15% were seen once. These sequences were also reported in another study, on yellow fever vaccine responses in identical twins.

Sequencing input: CD8+ T cells sorted from blood. Receptor source: a woman between 18 and 29 years old in good health.

This clonotype was seen only a few times. The CDR3 is CASSSPTNEQFF. The CDR3 coding sequence is TGTGCCAGCAGCAGCCCTACCAATGAGCAGTTCTTC. The chain is built from TRBV6-1 and TRBJ2-1; D gene ambiguous. The CDR3 runs to 12 residues. V shed 6 bases and J shed 6 bases, with 9 bases lying between them. Germline CDR1 and CDR2: MNHNS and SASEGT.

This clonotype was observed a handful of times. The rearrangement joins TRBV15 to TRBJ2-5; 10 bases map to TRBD2. V lost 5 bases, J lost 2 bases, and 5 bases stayed unmatched. Germline values: CDR1 LNHNV, CDR2 YYDKDF (reference sequence). The CDR3 spans 15 residues. The CDR3 DNA is TGTGCCACCAGCGCTAGCGGGAGATCTCAAGAGACCCAGTACTTC. Its translation is CATSASGRSQETQYF.

The chain combines TRBV4-1 with TRBJ2-5; 8 bases align to TRBD2. CDR1 and CDR2 from the germline V gene are MGHRA and YSYEKL. V shed 0 bases and J 3 bases; nucleotides not matched to a gene: 6. The CDR3 totals 16 residues. The CDR3 loop reads CASSQESGGGEETQYF. The CDR3 nucleotides read TGCGCCAGCAGCCAAGAAAGCGGGGGAGGAGAAGAGACCCAGTACTTC.

This clonotype was observed many times. The J gene is TRBJ1-1, the V gene TRBV10-3; 7 nucleotides match TRBD1. Trimming cost V 7 bases and J 1 base; bases outside gene matches: 6. Per the germline V gene, CDR1 is ENHRY and CDR2 is SYGVKD. CDR3 length: 14 residues. Here the CDR3 DNA reads TGTGCCATCAACGAAGGGGGCACGAACACTGAAGCTTTCTTT. Amino acids: CAINEGGTNTEAFF.

At least ten counts were recorded for this clonotype. One end of the junction varies from germline; a read error may be responsible. The chain employs TRBV12-3 or TRBV12-4 and TRBJ2-2, with 9 nucleotides matching TRBD1. The CDR3 sequence is 17 residues long. The CDR3 protein is CASILEHRGLNTGELFF. The CDR3, as DNA: TGTGCCAGCATTTTAGAACACAGGGGGCTGAACACCGGGGAGCTGTTTTTT.

This clonotype was counted many times. V and J are TRBV7-9 and TRBJ1-1, with TRBD1 matching over 7 bases. V shed 3 bases, J shed 1 base, and the junction held 5 bases outside the gene matches. Germline V gene sequence: CDR1 SEHNR, CDR2 FQNEAQ (reference sequence). CDR3 size: 15 residues. The CDR3 bases are TGTGCCAGCAGCTTGTCTTCAGGGGGGAACACTGAAGCTTTCTTT. It yields the protein CASSLSSGGNTEAFF.

Only a few counts were recorded for this clonotype. V usage is TRBV3-1 and J usage is TRBJ2-1, with D possibly being TRBD1 or TRBD2 (7 bases each). Trimming took off 7 bases at V and 4 bases at J, with 20 bases between the two ends. The length of the CDR3 is 16 residues. CDR1 is LGHDT, CDR2 YNNKEL, per germline (reference sequence). As DNA, the CDR3 is TGTGCCAGCATCGCGGGGGACAGCGGGAAATACAATGAGCAGTTCTTC. Translated, it gives CASIAGDSGKYNEQFF.

V and J are TRBV13 and TRBJ2-3, with 8 bases identical to TRBD2. The CDR3 covers 15 residues. Germline assignment: CDR1 PRHDT and CDR2 FYEKMQ (reference sequence). V gave up 5 bases and J gave up 3 bases; unmatched junction bases: 7. In DNA, the CDR3 is TGTGCCAGCAGCACGCGGGAGGCGGGGACAGATACGCAGTATTTT. Amino acid sequence: CASSTREAGTDTQYF.

The count of this clonotype is one. At one boundary the junction diverges from the germline segment, which might be a read error. The V and J genes are TRBV28 and TRBJ2-6, with D maybe TRBD2 (6 bases). CDR3 length equals 14 residues. Germline V gene sequence: CDR1 MDHEN, CDR2 SYDVKM. The CDR3 region is CANGLSRGAKVLTF. CDR3 coding DNA: TGTGCCAACGGACTCAGTCGCGGGGCCAAAGTCCTGACTTTC.

CDR3 bases: TGTGCCACCAGCGACCGGGACAGGGGCCTCCAAGAGACCCAGTACTTC. This sequence encodes CATSDRDRGLQETQYF. This chain joins TRBV15 and TRBJ2-5, with 10 bases matching TRBD1. Per germline, CDR1 LNHNV and CDR2 YYDKDF (reference sequence). CDR3 length: 16 residues. J was trimmed by 1 base and V by 5 bases; bases with no gene match: 7.

This chain joins TRBV5-1 and TRBJ2-5; TRBD2 matches 10 bases. With V trimmed by 3 bases and J by 1 base, 12 bases remained unmatched. Germline V gives CDR1 SGHRS, CDR2 YFSETQ. This CDR3 region has 18 residues. CDR3 bases: TGCGCCAGCAGCTCGGTCATCTCGTTAGCGGGAGGCCAAGAGACCCAGTACTTC. It codes for CASSSVISLAGGQETQYF.

V and J are TRBV12-3 or TRBV12-4 and TRBJ2-7, with a possible D match to TRBD1 (5 bases). Trimming took off 3 bases at V and 0 bases at J, with 18 bases between the two ends. CDR3 length: 17 residues. CDR3 nucleotides: TGTGCCAGCAGTTTCCTTGTCGGCAGGGCCCCCTCCTACGAGCAGTACTTC. Amino acid sequence: CASSFLVGRAPSYEQYF.

The V and J genes are TRBV29-1 and TRBJ1-2; tentative D call: TRBD1 (6 bases). There are 13 residues in the CDR3. The germline V gene encodes CDR1 SQVTM and CDR2 ANQGSEA. Trimming took 8 bases from V and 5 from J, leaving 18 bases between them. CDR3 bases: TGCAGCCTCCGGACAGAGAGGGATTATGGCTACACCTTC. It yields the protein CSLRTERDYGYTF.

This clonotype was seen a handful of times. This chain connects TRBV5-4 to TRBJ1-1, with D unresolved. V was shortened by 1 base and J by 12 bases, with 10 bases between the two germline ends. CDR1 and CDR2 (germline): SGHNT, YYREEE (reference sequence). The CDR3 has 11 amino acids. In DNA form, the CDR3 reads TGTGCCAGCAGCTTGATGTCAGAGACTTTCTTT. Amino acids: CASSLMSETFF.

This clonotype appeared a few times. The chain recombines TRBV28 with TRBJ1-2, with D possibly matching TRBD1 (6 bases). This CDR3 is 13 amino acids long. The germline V gene encodes CDR1 MDHEN and CDR2 SYDVKM. V dropped 4 bases and J dropped 4 bases, with 10 bases sitting between them. This chain's CDR3 is CASSWGPIYGYTF. Here the CDR3 DNA reads TGTGCCAGCAGTTGGGGGCCTATCTATGGCTACACCTTC.

This sequence joins TRBV5-1 and TRBJ2-1, with no clear D. CDR3 size: 12 residues. The germline gives CDR1 SGHRS, CDR2 YFSETQ. V was pared by 2 bases and J by 10 bases, with 10 bases between. CDR3 sequence reads: CASSFSQLEQFF. CDR3 nucleotides: TGCGCCAGCAGCTTTAGTCAGCTAGAGCAGTTCTTC. The full variable domain, with the rest looked up from reference TRBV5-1 and TRBJ2-1, is KAGVTQTPRYLIKTRGQQVTLSCSPISGHRSVSWYQQTPGQGLQFLFEYFSETQRNKGNFPGRFSGRQFSNSRSEMNVSTLELGDSALYLCASSFSQLEQFFGPGTRLTVL.

The chain carries TRBV28 and TRBJ2-3; D not certain. Germline V lookup: CDR1 MDHEN, CDR2 SYDVKM. The CDR3 runs 14 residues. Trimming left V 4 bases short and J 3 bases short, with 11 bases between. The CDR3 DNA sequence: TGTGCCAGCAGTTCTGGACGATGGACAGATACGCAGTATTTT. Translation: CASSSGRWTDTQYF.

This chain connects TRBV4-1 to TRBJ1-5, with D possibly being TRBD1 (6 bases). Germline CDR1 reads MGHRA; CDR2 reads YSYEKL. The V end lost 0 bases, the J end lost 7 bases, and 13 bases lay between the germline ends. The CDR3 is 15 residues long. This CDR3 reads CASSQDGGGSQPQHF. The CDR3, as DNA: TGCGCCAGCAGCCAAGATGGGGGGGGCAGCCAGCCCCAGCATTTT.

The J gene is TRBJ2-1, the V gene TRBV6-1; 9 bases fit TRBD2. Germline values: CDR1 MNHNS, CDR2 SASEGT. The CDR3 is made up of 15 amino acids. The V gene end was trimmed by 2 bases and the J gene end by 8 bases; junction bases not matched to a gene: 7. This CDR3 is CASSEKAGGPDEQFF. CDR3 sequence (DNA): TGTGCCAGCAGTGAAAAGGCGGGAGGGCCGGATGAGCAGTTCTTC.

This clonotype was seen at least ten times. The J gene is TRBJ1-1, the V gene TRBV11-2, with D possibly matching TRBD1 (6 bases). Trimming took 7 bases from V and 4 from J, leaving 16 bases between them. CDR1 SGHAT and CDR2 FQNNGV come from the germline V gene. This CDR3 spans 14 amino acids. The DNA of the CDR3 is TGTGCCAGCACCCTTCCACAGGGAGGCACTGAAGCTTTCTTT. The encoded protein is CASTLPQGGTEAFF. The full variable domain, in which reference TRBV11-2 and TRBJ1-1 provide the parts outside the CDR3, is EAGVAQSPRYKIIEKRQSVAFWCNPISGHATLYWYQQILGQGPKLLIQFQNNGVVDDSQLPKDRFSAERLKGVDSTLKIQPAKLEDSAVYLCASTLPQGGTEAFFGQGTRLTVV.

A few counts support this clonotype. This chain links TRBV5-5 with TRBJ2-1, with a tentative D call TRBD1 (6 bases). Germline CDR1 SGHKS, CDR2 YYEKEE (reference sequence). This CDR3 spans 15 amino acids. V was clipped by 4 bases and J by 3 bases, with 14 bases between them. The CDR3 spells CASSVSRTDYNEQFF. The CDR3 nucleotides read TGTGCCAGCAGCGTTTCTCGGACAGACTACAATGAGCAGTTCTTC.

V and J are TRBV3-1 and TRBJ2-7; D gene ambiguous. This CDR3 is 13 amino acids long. V shed 4 bases and J shed 5 bases, with 12 bases lying between them. The germline CDR1 and CDR2 sequences are LGHDT and YNNKEL (reference sequence). The CDR3, as DNA: TGTGCCAGCAGCCGGGCGGTGGACGACGAGCAGTACTTC. Encoded protein: CASSRAVDDEQYF.

The table lists this clonotype with a few counts. The chain couples TRBV20-1 to TRBJ2-3, with TRBD2 identical over 8 bases. The CDR3 is 15 residues long. CDR1 DFQATT and CDR2 SNEGSKA come from the germline V gene (reference sequence). V shed 6 bases and J 2 bases; nucleotides not matched to a gene: 10. Here the CDR3 reads CSAKSGGLDTDTQYF. CDR3 sequence (DNA): TGCAGTGCAAAGTCGGGGGGACTAGACACAGATACGCAGTATTTT.

This rearrangement joins TRBV2 to TRBJ2-3; 8 bases are shared with TRBD2. Trimming removed 0 bases from V and 7 bases from J; junction bases left unmatched: 9. The CDR3 consists of 16 residues. Germline V gives CDR1 SNHLY, CDR2 FYNNEI. For the CDR3, the DNA is TGTGCCAGCAGTGAAGCGTGGACTAGCCTTGACTATACGCAGTATTTT. It yields the protein CASSEAWTSLDYTQYF.

This clonotype was recorded a few times. This chain links TRBV20-1 with TRBJ1-1; 7 bases align to TRBD1. This CDR3 contains 12 residues. CDR1 and CDR2 from the germline V gene are DFQATT and SNEGSKA (reference sequence). Trimming cost V 6 bases and J 5 bases; bases outside gene matches: 6. The CDR3 bases are TGCAGTGCGCGACAGGGCCGAACTGAAGCTTTCTTT. Its translation: CSARQGRTEAFF.

This clonotype was seen more than once but under ten times. V usage is TRBV29-1 and J usage is TRBJ2-7; 8 bases are shared with TRBD1. This CDR3 is built from 14 residues. V trimming: 5 bases; J trimming: 6 bases; junction bases outside the gene matches: 12. The germline V gene encodes CDR1 SQVTM and CDR2 ANQGSEA. The CDR3 loop reads CSVIWQDRAGEQYF. CDR3 nucleotides: TGCAGCGTTATTTGGCAGGACAGGGCGGGCGAGCAGTACTTC.

The gene calls are TRBV6-1 and TRBJ1-2, with 8 bases identical to TRBD1. From germline, CDR1 is MNHNS and CDR2 SASEGT. J lost 6 bases, V lost 6 bases, and 9 bases had no gene match. The CDR3 runs to 14 residues. CDR3 protein: CASRTRGQYDGYTF. The CDR3 DNA is TGTGCCAGCAGAACCAGGGGGCAATACGATGGCTACACCTTC.